The clone carrying this T cell receptor beta chain showed up just a few times. Antigen specificity is unknown. The sample originates from a study of T cell repertoires in cytomegalovirus infection. Study in general: Indications came from public TCR beta signatures; they pointed to CMV infection and to a matching HLA type. Study-wide results and caveats: HLA-C-restricted TCR beta clonotypes specific for CMV led the ex vivo response.

V was trimmed by 6 bases and J by 4 bases, leaving 22 bases between them. The CDR3 is made up of 17 amino acids. Germline CDR1 and CDR2: MNHEY and SVGEGT. TCRdb independently ran MiXCR on the reads; one entry per CDR3 protein. The top ten hold under 15% of the sample, which has approximately 730,000 distinct CDR3 sequences, 25% to 35% seen once. The TCR sequence derives from a human donor in good health (CMV status not recorded). Some clones in this sample may be carry-over from other donors' samples. Sequences were derived from cultured CD8+ T cells from PBMCs, sampled from culture after CMV antigen stimulation. The gene calls are TRBV6-2 or TRBV6-3 and TRBJ2-1; no reliable D call. The chain's CDR3 is CASRLLTDIKGYNEQFF. As DNA, the CDR3 is TGTGCCAGCAGACTCCTGACCGACATAAAAGGGTACAATGAGCAGTTCTTC.